This T cell receptor beta chain derives from a study of cytomegalovirus exposure and HLA in healthy donors. In the PCR, 60 Vbeta and 13 Jbeta primers were used. The protocol was immunoSEQ multiplex PCR, while the TCRdb copy is restricted to in-frame clones and leaves out a portion. The table includes some 67,000 clones, roughly 75% detected once. The TCR originated in a man aged 55 to 70 in good health and CMV-seropositive. Material for sequencing was PBMCs.

The CDR3 nucleotides are TGCAGCGCTTTCCCCCAGGGTTATGAGCAGTTCTTC. Translated, it gives CSAFPQGYEQFF. The V gene is TRBV29-1, the J gene TRBJ2-1; D may be TRBD1 (5 bases). Germline V gene lookup returns CDR1 SQVTM and CDR2 ANQGSEA. Trimming shortened V by 7 bases and J by 8 bases, and 15 bases separated the two germline ends. This CDR3 is built from 12 residues.